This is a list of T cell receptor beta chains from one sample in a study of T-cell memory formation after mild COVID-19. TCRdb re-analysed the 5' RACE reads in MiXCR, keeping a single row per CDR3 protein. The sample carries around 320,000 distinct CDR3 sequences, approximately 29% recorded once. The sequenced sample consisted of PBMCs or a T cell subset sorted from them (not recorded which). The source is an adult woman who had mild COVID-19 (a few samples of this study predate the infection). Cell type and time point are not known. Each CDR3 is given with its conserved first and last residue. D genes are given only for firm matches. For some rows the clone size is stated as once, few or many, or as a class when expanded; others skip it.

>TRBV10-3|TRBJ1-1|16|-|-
TGTGCCATCAGTGAGTCGAGAGGGGCCGGGGACACTGAAGCTTTCTTT
CAISESRGAGDTEAFF
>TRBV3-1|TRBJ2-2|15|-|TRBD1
TGTGCCAGCAGCCGAAGGGAGACAGGGTCCGGGGAGCTGTTTTTT
CASSRRETGSGELFF
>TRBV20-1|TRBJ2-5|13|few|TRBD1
TGCAGTGTACGACTGACAGGGGTAGAGACCCAGTACTTC
CSVRLTGVETQYF
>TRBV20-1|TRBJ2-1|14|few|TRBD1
TGCAGTGCTAGGGCAGGACAGGGTAGCAATGAGCAGTTCTTC
CSARAGQGSNEQFF
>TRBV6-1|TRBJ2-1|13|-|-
TGTGCCAGCAGTGATTCTCTTTCCAATGAGCAGTTCTTC
CASSDSLSNEQFF
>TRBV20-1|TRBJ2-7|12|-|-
TGCAGTGCTAGCAGTCAGACCATCGAGCAGTACTTC
CSASSQTIEQYF
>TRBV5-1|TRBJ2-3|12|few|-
TGCGCCAGCAGCTTGGAACAGGGAACGCAGTATTTT
CASSLEQGTQYF
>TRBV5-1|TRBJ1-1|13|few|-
TGCGCCAGCAGCCCCGGTTTTGGTACTGAAGCTTTCTTT
CASSPGFGTEAFF
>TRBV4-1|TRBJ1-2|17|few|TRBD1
TGCGCCAGCAGCCCCCCGGGACAGGGGGAGCCTTACTATGGCTACACCTTC
CASSPPGQGEPYYGYTF
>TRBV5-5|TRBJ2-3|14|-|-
TGTGCCAGCAGCCCGAAGCAGCGCACAGATACGCAGTATTTT
CASSPKQRTDTQYF
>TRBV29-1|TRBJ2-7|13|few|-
TGCAGCGTTGCAAGGGAGAGCTCCTACGAGCAGTACTTC
CSVARESSYEQYF
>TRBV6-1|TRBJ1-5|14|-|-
TGTGCCAGCAGTGAAGTCGGGAACTATCAGCCCCAGCATTTT
CASSEVGNYQPQHF
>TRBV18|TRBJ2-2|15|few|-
TGTGCCAGCTCACCAAGGCAGGGTCGGACCGGGGAGCTGTTTTTT
CASSPRQGRTGELFF
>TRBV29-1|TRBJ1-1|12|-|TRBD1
TGCAGCGCATGCACAGGGGGCACTGAAGCTTTCTTT
CSACTGGTEAFF
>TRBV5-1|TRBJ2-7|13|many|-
TGCGCCAGCAGCGCCGGACGGGAGAACGAGCAGTACTTC
CASSAGRENEQYF
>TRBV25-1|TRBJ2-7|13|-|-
TGTGCCAGCAGTGAGGGCGGGCCCTACGAGCAGTACTTC
CASSEGGPYEQYF
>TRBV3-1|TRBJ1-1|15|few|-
TGTGCCAGCAGCCTCCGCTTGGGGGAGAACACTGAAGCTTTCTTT
CASSLRLGENTEAFF
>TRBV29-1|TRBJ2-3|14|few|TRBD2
TGCAGCGTTGAGGGACTAGCGGGAGTTGATACGCAGTATTTT
CSVEGLAGVDTQYF
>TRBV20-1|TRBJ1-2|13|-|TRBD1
TGCAGTGCGTGGACAGGGGCTAACTATGGCTACACCTTC
CSAWTGANYGYTF
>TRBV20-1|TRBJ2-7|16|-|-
TGCAGTGCTTCGTCGCCCCCGGGACTGCCCCTAGGCGAGCAGTACTTC
CSASSPPGLPLGEQYF
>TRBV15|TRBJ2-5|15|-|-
TGTGCCACCAGCAGAGATCAGGGATCGAGAGAGACCCAGTACTTC
CATSRDQGSRETQYF
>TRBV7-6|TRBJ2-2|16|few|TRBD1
TGTGCCAGCAGCGCCCTTTGGGACAGGGGTAACGGGGAGCTGTTTTTT
CASSALWDRGNGELFF
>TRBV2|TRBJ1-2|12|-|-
TGTGCCAGCAGTATGCGGTTGTTTGGCTACACCTTC
CASSMRLFGYTF
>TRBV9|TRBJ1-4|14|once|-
TGTGCCAGCAGCGGTCAGTTTACTAATGAAAAACTGTTTTTT
CASSGQFTNEKLFF
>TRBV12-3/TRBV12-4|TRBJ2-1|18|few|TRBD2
TGTGCCAGCAGCCCTGGGACTAGCGGGAGGGCCAAGGGTAATGTGCAGTTCTTC
CASSPGTSGRAKGNVQFF
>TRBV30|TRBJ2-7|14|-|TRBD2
TGTGCCTGGAGTCCAGCGGGAGTCAGGAACGAGCAGTACTTC
CAWSPAGVRNEQYF
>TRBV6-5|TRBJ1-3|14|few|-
TGTGCCAGCAGGACAGACTACTCTGGAAACACCATATATTTT
CASRTDYSGNTIYF
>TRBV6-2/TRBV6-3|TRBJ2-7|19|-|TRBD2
TGTGCCAGCAGCGCACCATCCCCGGGACTAGCGGGAGGAATGTACGAGCAGTACTTC
CASSAPSPGLAGGMYEQYF
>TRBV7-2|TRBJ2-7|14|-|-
TGTGCCAGGCCTCCCCGGGACGGACCATACGAGCAGTACTTC
CARPPRDGPYEQYF
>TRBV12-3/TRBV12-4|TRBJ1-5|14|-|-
TGTGCCAGCACTTTGGGGGGCCTCGGGAAGCCCCAGCATTTT
CASTLGGLGKPQHF
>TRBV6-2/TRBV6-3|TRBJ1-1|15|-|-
TGTGCCAGCAGTTACTCTCGGCAGTTGAACACTGAAGCTTTCTTT
CASSYSRQLNTEAFF
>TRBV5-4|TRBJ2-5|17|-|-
TGTGCCAGCAGCTTGGGCTCCTTGGGGAGGGGGCAAGAGACCCAGTACTTC
CASSLGSLGRGQETQYF
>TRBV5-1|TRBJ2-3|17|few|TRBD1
TGCGCCAGCAGCTTGGCCGGACAGGGCCTACGGACAGATACGCAGTATTTT
CASSLAGQGLRTDTQYF
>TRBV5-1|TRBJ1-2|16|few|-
TGCGCCAGCAGCTTGGATCCCTATGGCCTGAAGTGGGGCTACACCTTC
CASSLDPYGLKWGYTF
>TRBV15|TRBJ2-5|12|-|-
TGTGCCACCAGCCAGGGCTGGGAGACCCAGTACTTC
CATSQGWETQYF
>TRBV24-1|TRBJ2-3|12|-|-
TGTGCCACCAGTGATTTTTACGATACGCAGTATTTT
CATSDFYDTQYF
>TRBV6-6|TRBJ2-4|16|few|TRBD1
TGTGCCAGCAGCCACCAGGGGGCTGGGGCCAAAAACATTCAGTACTTC
CASSHQGAGAKNIQYF
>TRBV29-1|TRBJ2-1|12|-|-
TGCAGCGCCCCATTCGAGTATTCGGAGCAGTTCTTC
CSAPFEYSEQFF
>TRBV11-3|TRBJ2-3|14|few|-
TGTGCCAGCAGATCGGACACTATAGGGGGTACGCAGTATTTT
CASRSDTIGGTQYF
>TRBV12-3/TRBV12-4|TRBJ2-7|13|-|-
TGTGCCAGCAGCTTAGAAGACTCCTACGAGCAGTACTTC
CASSLEDSYEQYF